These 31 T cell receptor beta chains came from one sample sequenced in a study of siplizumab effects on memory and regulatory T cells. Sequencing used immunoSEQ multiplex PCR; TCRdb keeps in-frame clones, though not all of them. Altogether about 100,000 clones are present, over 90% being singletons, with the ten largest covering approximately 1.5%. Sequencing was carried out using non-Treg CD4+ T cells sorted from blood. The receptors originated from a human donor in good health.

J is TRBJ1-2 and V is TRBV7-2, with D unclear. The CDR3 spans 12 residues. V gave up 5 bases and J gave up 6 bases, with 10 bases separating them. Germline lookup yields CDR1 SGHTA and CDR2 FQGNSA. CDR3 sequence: CASSPLRHGYTF. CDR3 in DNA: TGTGCCAGCAGCCCGCTTCGTCATGGCTACACCTTC.

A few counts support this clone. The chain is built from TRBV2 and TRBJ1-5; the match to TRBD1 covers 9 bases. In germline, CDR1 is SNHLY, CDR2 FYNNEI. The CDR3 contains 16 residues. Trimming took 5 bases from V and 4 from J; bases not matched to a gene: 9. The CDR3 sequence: CASSKEQGARNQPQHF. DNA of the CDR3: TGTGCCAGCAGTAAAGAACAGGGGGCGCGAAATCAGCCCCAGCATTTT.

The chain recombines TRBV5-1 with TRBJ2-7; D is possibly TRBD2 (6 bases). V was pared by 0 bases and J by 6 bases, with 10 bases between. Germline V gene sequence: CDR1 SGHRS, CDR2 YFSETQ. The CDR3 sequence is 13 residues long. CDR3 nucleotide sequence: TGCGCCAGCAGCTTGGCCGGAGGGGTCGAGCAGTACTTC. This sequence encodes CASSLAGGVEQYF.

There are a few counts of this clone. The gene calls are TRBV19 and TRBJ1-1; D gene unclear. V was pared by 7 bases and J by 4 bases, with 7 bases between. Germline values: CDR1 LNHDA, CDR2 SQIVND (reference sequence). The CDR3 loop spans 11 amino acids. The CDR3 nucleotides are TGTGCCAGTATAGAGGGCACTGAAGCTTTCTTT. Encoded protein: CASIEGTEAFF.

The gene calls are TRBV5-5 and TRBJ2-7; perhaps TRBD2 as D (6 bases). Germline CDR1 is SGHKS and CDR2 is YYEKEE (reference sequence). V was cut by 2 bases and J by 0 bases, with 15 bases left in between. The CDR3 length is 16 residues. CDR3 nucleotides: TGTGCCAGCAGCTTAGACCCCGGGACTGGCTCCTACGAGCAGTACTTC. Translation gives CASSLDPGTGSYEQYF.

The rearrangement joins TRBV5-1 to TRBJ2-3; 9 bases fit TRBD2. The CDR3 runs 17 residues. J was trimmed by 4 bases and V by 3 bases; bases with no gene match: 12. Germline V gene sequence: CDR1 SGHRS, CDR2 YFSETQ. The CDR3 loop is CASSSGRLKREADTQYF. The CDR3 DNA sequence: TGCGCCAGCAGCTCCGGACGACTTAAGCGGGAGGCAGATACGCAGTATTTT.

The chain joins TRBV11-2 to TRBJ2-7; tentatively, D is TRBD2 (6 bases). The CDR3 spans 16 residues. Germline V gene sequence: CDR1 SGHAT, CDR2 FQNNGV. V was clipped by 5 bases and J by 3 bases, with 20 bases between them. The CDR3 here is CASSPVGGTGVYEQYF. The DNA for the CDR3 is TGTGCCAGCAGCCCCGTAGGCGGGACCGGGGTCTACGAGCAGTACTTC.

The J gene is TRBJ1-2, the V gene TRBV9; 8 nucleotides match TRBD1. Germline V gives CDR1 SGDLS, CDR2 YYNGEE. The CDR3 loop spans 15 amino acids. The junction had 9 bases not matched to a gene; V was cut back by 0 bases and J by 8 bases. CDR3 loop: CASSVGLQGVGGYTF. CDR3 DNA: TGTGCCAGCAGCGTAGGACTACAGGGGGTAGGGGGCTACACCTTC.

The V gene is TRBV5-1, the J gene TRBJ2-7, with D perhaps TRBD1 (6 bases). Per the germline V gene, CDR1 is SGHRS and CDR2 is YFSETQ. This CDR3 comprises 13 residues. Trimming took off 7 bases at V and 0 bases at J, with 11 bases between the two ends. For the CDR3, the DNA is TGCGCCAGCTATGGACAGTCCTCCTACGAGCAGTACTTC. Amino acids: CASYGQSSYEQYF.

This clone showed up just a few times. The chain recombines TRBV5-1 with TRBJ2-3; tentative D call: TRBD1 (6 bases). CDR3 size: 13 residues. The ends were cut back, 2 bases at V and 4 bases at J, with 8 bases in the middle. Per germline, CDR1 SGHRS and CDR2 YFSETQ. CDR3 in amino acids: CASSLQGPDTQYF. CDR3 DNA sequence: TGCGCCAGCAGCTTACAGGGCCCAGATACGCAGTATTTT. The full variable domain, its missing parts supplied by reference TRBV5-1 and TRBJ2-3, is KAGVTQTPRYLIKTRGQQVTLSCSPISGHRSVSWYQQTPGQGLQFLFEYFSETQRNKGNFPGRFSGRQFSNSRSEMNVSTLELGDSALYLCASSLQGPDTQYFGPGTRLTVL.

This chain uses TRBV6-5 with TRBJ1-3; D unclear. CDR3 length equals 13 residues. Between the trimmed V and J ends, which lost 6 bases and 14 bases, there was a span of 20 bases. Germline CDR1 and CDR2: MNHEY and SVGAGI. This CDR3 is CASSRGPSESLYF. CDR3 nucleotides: TGTGCCAGCAGCCGCGGCCCCAGCGAGTCCCTATATTTT.

The chain's CDR3 is CASSVVAIPGTSGRGANTGELFF. CDR3 DNA sequence: TGTGCCAGCTCGGTGGTGGCAATACCGGGGACTAGCGGGAGAGGGGCAAACACCGGGGAGCTGTTTTTT. V is TRBV28 and J is TRBJ2-2; 14 nucleotides line up with TRBD2. CDR3 length: 23 amino acids. J was trimmed by 2 bases and V by 8 bases; bases with no gene match: 25. The germline V gene encodes CDR1 MDHEN and CDR2 SYDVKM.

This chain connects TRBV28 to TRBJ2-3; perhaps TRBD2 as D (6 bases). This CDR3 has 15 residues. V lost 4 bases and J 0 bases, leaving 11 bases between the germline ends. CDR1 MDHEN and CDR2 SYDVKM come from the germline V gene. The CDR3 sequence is CASSSIGGSTDTQYF. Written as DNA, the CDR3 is TGTGCCAGCAGTTCAATCGGAGGGAGCACAGATACGCAGTATTTT.

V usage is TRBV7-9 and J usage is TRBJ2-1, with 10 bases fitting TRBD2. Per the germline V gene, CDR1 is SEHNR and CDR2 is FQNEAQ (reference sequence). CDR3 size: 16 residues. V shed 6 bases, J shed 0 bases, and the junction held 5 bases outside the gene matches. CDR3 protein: CASSKPSGSSYNEQFF. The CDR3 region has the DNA TGTGCCAGCAGTAAGCCTAGCGGGAGCTCCTACAATGAGCAGTTCTTC. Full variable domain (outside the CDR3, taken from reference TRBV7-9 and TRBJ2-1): DTGVSQNPRHKITKRGQNVTFRCDPISEHNRLYWYRQTLGQGPEFLTYFQNEAQLEKSRLLSDRFSAERPKGSFSTLEIQRTEQGDSAMYLCASSKPSGSSYNEQFFGPGTRLTVL.

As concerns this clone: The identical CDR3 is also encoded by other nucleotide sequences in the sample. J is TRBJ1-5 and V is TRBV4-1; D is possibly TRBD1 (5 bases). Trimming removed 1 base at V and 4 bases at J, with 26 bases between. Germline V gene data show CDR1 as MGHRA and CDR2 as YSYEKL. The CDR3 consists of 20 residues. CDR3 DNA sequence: TGCGCCAGCAGCCAAGTCCGAGGGACGGGGCGGGCGGCCGGAAATCAGCCCCAGCATTTT. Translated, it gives CASSQVRGTGRAAGNQPQHF.

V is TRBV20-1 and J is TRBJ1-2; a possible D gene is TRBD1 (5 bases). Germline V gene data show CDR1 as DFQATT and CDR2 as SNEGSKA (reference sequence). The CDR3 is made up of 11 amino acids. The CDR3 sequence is CTSQGVPGYTF. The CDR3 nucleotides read TGCACATCCCAGGGAGTCCCTGGCTACACCTTC.

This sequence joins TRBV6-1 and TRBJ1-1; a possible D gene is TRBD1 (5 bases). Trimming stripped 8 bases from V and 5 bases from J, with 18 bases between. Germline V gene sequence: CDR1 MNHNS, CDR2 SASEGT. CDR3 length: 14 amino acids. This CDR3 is CASLWQGDITEAFF. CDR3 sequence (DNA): TGTGCCAGCTTATGGCAGGGAGACATAACTGAAGCTTTCTTT.

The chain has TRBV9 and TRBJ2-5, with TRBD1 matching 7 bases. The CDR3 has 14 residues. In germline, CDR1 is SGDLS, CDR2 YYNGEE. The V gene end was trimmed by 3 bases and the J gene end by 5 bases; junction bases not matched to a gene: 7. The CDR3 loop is CASSAPTGKETQYF. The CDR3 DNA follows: TGTGCCAGCAGCGCTCCGACAGGGAAGGAGACCCAGTACTTC.

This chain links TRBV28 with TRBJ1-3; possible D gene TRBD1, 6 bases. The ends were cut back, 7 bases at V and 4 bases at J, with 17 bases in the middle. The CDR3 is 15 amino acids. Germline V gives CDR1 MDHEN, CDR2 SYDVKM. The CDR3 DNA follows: TGTGCCAGCATCAACCTGCGGGGGCCGGGAAACACCATATATTTT. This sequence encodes CASINLRGPGNTIYF.

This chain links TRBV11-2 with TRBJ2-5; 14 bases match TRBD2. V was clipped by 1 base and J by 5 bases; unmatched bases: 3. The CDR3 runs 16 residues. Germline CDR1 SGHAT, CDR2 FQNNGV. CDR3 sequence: CASSLGLAGGQETQYF. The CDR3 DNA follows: TGTGCCAGCAGCTTAGGACTAGCGGGAGGGCAGGAGACCCAGTACTTC.

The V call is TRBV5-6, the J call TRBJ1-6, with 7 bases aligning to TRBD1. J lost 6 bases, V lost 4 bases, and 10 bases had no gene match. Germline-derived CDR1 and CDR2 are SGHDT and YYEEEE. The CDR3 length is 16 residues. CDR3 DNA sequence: TGTGCCAGCAGCCCACCAGGGACAGCGATTAATTCACCCCTCCACTTT. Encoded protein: CASSPPGTAINSPLHF.

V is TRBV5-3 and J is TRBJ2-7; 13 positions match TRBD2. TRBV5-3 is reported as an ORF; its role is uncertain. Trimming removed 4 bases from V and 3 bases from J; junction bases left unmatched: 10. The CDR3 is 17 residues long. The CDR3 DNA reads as TGTGCCAGAAGCCCCAGGACTAGCGGGAGCAGAGGCTACGAGCAGTACTTC. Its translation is CARSPRTSGSRGYEQYF.

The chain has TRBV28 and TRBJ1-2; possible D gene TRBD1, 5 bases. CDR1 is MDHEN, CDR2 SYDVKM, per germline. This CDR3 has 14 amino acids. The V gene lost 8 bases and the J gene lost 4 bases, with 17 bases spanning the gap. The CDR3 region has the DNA TGTGCCAGCCGATGGGGGGAAGCTTCCTATGGCTACACCTTC. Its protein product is CASRWGEASYGYTF.

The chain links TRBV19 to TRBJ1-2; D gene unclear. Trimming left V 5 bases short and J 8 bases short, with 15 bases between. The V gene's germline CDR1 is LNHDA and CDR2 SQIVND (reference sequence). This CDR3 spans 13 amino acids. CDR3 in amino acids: CASSAENPKGYTF. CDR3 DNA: TGTGCCAGTAGTGCCGAAAATCCGAAGGGCTACACCTTC.

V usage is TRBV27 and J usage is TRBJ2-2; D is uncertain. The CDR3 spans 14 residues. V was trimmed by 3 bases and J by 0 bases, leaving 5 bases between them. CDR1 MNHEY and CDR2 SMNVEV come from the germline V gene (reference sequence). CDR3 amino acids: CASSLTPNTGELFF. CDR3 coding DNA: TGTGCCAGCAGTTTGACTCCGAACACCGGGGAGCTGTTTTTT.

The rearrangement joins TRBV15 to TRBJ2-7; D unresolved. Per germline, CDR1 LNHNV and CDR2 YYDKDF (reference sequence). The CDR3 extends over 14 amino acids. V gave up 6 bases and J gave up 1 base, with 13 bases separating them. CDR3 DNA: TGTGCCACCAGTTTCGGCCAATCTTCCTACGAGCAGTACTTC. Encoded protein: CATSFGQSSYEQYF.

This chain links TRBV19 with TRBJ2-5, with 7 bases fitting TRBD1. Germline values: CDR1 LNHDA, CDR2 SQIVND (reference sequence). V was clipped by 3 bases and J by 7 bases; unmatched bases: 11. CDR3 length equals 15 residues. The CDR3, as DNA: TGTGCCAGTAGTATTGTGGAGACAGGGATGAGGACCCAGTACTTC. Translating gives CASSIVETGMRTQYF.

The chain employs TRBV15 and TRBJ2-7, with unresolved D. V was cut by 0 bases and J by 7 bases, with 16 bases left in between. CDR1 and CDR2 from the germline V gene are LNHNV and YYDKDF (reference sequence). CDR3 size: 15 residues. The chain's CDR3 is CATSRDVVQDGEQYF. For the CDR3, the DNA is TGTGCCACCAGCAGAGATGTGGTTCAGGATGGTGAGCAGTACTTC.

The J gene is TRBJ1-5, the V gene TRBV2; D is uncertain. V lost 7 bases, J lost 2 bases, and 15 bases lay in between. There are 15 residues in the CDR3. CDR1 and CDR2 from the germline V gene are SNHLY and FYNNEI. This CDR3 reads CASKAQGPRNQPQHF. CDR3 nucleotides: TGTGCCAGCAAGGCGCAAGGCCCGCGCAATCAGCCCCAGCATTTT. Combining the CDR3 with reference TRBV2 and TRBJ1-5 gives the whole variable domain EPEVTQTPSHQVTQMGQEVILRCVPISNHLYFYWYRQILGQKVEFLVSFYNNEISEKSEIFDDQFSVERPDGSNFTLKIRSTKLEDSAMYFCASKAQGPRNQPQHFGDGTRLSIL.

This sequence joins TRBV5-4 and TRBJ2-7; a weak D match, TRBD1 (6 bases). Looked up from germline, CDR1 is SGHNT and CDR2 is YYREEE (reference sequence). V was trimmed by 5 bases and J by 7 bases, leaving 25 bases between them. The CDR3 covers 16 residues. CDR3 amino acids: CASRKIDQGPLGEQYF. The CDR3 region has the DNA TGTGCCAGCAGGAAGATCGATCAGGGGCCTCTCGGGGAGCAGTACTTC.

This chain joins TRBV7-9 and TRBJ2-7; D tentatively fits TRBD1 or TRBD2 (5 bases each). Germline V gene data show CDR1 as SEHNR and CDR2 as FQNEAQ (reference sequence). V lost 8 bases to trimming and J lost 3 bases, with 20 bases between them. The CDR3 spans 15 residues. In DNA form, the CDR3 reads TGTGCCAGCTCAGAGGGGCGACAGATAGACTACGAGCAGTACTTC. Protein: CASSEGRQIDYEQYF. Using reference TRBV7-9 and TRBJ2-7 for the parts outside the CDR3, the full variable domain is DTGVSQNPRHKITKRGQNVTFRCDPISEHNRLYWYRQTLGQGPEFLTYFQNEAQLEKSRLLSDRFSAERPKGSFSTLEIQRTEQGDSAMYLCASSEGRQIDYEQYFGPGTRLTVT.